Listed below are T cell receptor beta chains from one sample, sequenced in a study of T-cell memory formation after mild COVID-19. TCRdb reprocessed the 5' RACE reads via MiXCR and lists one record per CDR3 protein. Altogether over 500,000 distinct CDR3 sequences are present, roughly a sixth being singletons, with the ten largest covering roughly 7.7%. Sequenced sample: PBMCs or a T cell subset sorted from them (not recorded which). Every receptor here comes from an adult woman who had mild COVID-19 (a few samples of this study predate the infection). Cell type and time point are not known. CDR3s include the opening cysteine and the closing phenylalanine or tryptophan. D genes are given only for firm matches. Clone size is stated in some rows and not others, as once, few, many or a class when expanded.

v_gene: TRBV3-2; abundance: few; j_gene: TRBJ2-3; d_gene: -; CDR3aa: CASSQGTSGRTITDTQYF; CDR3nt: TGTGCCAGCAGCCAAGGGACTAGCGGGAGAACTATAACAGATACGCAGTATTTT
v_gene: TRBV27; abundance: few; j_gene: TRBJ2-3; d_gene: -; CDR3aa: CASSFVVSTDTQYF; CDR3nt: TGTGCCAGCAGCTTCGTCGTAAGCACAGATACGCAGTATTTT
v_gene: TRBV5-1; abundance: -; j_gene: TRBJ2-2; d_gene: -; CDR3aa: CASSSSTGPTGELFF; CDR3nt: TGCGCCAGCAGCTCGTCGACAGGTCCCACCGGGGAGCTGTTTTTT
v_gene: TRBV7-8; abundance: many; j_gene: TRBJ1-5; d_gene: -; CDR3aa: CASSLGRGQPQHF; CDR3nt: TGTGCCAGCAGCTTAGGGAGGGGTCAGCCCCAGCATTTT
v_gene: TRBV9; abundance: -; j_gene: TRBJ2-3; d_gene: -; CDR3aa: CASTGTAPGTQYF; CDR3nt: TGTGCCAGCACGGGGACTGCCCCGGGGACGCAGTATTTT
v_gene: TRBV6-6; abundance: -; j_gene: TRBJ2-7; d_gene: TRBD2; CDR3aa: CASSPAGGPRYGQYF; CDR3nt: TGTGCCAGCAGCCCAGCGGGAGGGCCGCGTTATGGGCAGTACTTC
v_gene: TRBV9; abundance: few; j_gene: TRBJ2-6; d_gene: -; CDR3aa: CASSVGQSSGANVLTF; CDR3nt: TGTGCCAGCAGCGTAGGACAGTCCTCTGGGGCCAACGTCCTGACTTTC
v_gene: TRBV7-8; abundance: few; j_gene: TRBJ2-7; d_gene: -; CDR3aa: CASSLRRNSYEQYF; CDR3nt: TGTGCCAGCAGCTTACGCAGGAACTCCTACGAGCAGTACTTC
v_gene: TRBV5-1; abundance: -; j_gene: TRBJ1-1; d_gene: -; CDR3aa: CASSLASGTYTEAFF; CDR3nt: TGCGCCAGCAGCTTGGCATCCGGGACTTACACTGAAGCTTTCTTT
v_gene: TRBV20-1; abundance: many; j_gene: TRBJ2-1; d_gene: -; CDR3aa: CSGVESWDEQFF; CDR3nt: TGCAGTGGGGTAGAGTCCTGGGATGAGCAGTTCTTC
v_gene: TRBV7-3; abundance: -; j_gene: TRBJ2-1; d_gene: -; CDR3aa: CASSTIAVGGGGQFF; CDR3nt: TGTGCCAGCAGCACCATAGCGGTGGGCGGAGGTGGGCAGTTCTTC
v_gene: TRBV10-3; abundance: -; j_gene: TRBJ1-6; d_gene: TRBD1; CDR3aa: CAIGPGGRSPLHF; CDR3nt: TGTGCCATCGGGCCAGGGGGACGTTCACCCCTCCACTTT
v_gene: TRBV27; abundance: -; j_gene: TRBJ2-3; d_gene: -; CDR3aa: CASSLGGWTDTQYF; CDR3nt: TGTGCCAGCAGTTTGGGGGGCTGGACAGATACGCAGTATTTT
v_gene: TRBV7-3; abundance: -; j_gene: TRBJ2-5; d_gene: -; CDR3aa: CASSLSAAGETQYF; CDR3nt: TGTGCCAGCAGCTTATCTGCGGCTGGGGAGACCCAGTACTTC
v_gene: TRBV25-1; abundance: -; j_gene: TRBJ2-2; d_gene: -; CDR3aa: CASSESLGGLMYGTGELFF; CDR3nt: TGTGCCAGCTCTGAATCACTAGGAGGCTTGATGTACGGCACCGGGGAGCTGTTTTTT
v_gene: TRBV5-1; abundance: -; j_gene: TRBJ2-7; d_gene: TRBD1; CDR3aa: CASSLGQGAYYEQYF; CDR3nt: TGCGCCAGCAGCTTGGGACAGGGCGCCTACTACGAGCAGTACTTC
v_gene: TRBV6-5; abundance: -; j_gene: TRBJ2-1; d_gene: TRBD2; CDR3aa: CASSYGGRGEQFF; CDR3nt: TGTGCCAGCAGTTATGGCGGGAGAGGTGAGCAGTTCTTC
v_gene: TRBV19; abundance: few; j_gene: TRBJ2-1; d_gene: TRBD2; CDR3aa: CASRGLAGAVNEQFF; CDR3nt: TGTGCCAGTAGGGGACTAGCGGGAGCGGTCAATGAGCAGTTCTTC
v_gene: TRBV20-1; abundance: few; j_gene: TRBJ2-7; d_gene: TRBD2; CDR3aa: CSAREGGIYEQYF; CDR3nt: TGCAGTGCTAGAGAGGGGGGGATTTACGAGCAGTACTTC
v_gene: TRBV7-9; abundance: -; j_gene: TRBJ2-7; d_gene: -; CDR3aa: CASSPLLSFSYEQYF; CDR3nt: TGTGCCAGCAGCCCCCTCCTCAGCTTTAGCTACGAGCAGTACTTC
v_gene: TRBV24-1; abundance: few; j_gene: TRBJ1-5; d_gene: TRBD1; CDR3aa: CATSVTGTGPQHF; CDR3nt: TGTGCCACCAGTGTAACCGGGACAGGGCCCCAGCATTTT
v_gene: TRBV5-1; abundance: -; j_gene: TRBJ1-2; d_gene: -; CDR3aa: CASSLEGSGYTF; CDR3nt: TGCGCCAGCAGCTTGGAGGGGTCGGGCTACACCTTC
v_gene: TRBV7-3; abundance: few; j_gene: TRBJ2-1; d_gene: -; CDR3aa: CASSPGGPNEQFF; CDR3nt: TGTGCCAGCAGCCCCGGGGGCCCCAATGAGCAGTTCTTC
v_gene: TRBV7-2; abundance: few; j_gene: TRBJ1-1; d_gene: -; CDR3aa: CASSLGRQSEAFF; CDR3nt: TGTGCCAGCAGCTTAGGCAGACAGTCTGAAGCTTTCTTT
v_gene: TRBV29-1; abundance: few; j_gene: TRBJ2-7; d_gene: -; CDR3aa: CSAEGRSSYEQYF; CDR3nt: TGCAGCGCCGAAGGACGGAGCTCCTACGAGCAGTACTTC
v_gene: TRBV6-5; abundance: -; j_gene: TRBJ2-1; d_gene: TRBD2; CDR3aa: CASRISGNPYNEQFF; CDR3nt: TGTGCCAGCAGAATTAGCGGGAACCCCTACAATGAGCAGTTCTTC
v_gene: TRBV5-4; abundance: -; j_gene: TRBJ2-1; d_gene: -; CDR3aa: CASSLAGPPGNEQFF; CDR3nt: TGTGCCAGCAGCCTCGCAGGACCGCCTGGCAATGAGCAGTTCTTC
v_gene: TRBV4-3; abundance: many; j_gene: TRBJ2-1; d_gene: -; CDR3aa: CASSQDRYAGNEQFF; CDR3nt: TGCGCCAGCAGCCAAGATCGCTATGCGGGCAATGAGCAGTTCTTC
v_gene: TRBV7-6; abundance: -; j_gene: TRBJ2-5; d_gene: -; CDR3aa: CASSLVPGGRGTQYF; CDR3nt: TGTGCCAGCAGCTTAGTACCGGGGGGCCGTGGGACCCAGTACTTC
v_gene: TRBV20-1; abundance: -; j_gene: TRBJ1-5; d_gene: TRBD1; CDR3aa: CSATDRGVGHQPQHF; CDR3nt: TGCAGTGCTACCGACAGGGGGGTGGGGCATCAGCCCCAGCATTTT
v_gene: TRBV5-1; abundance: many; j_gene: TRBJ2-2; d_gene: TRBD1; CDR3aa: CASSLVVRGPTGELFF; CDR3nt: TGCGCCAGCAGCTTGGTGGTCAGGGGGCCCACCGGGGAGCTGTTTTTT
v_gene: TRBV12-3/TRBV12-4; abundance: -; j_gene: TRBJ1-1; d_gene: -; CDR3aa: CASSFWGRTEAFF; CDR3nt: TGTGCCAGCAGTTTTTGGGGTCGTACTGAAGCTTTCTTT
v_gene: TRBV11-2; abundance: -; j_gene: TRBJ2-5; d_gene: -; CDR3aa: CASSLSSSPETQYF; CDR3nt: TGTGCCAGCAGCTTATCCTCCTCACCAGAGACCCAGTACTTC
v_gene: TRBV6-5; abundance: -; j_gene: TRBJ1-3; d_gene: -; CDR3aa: CASSNPGNTIYF; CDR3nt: TGTGCCAGTTCTAACCCGGGAAACACCATATATTTT
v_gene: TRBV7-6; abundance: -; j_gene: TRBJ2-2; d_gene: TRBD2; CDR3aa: CASSLFIRARLAANTGELFF; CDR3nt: TGTGCCAGCAGCTTATTTATTCGTGCAAGACTAGCGGCTAACACCGGGGAGCTGTTTTTT
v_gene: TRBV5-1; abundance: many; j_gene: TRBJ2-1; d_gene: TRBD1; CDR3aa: CASSLGTGGNEQFF; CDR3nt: TGCGCCAGCAGCTTGGGGACAGGGGGAAATGAGCAGTTCTTC
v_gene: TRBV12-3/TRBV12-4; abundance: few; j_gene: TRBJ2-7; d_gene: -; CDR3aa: CASSPERVYEQYF; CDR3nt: TGTGCCAGCAGTCCAGAGAGAGTTTACGAGCAGTACTTC
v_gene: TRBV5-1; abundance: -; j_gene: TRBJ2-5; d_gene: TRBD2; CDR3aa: CASSGAGDRETQYF; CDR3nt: TGCGCCAGCAGCGGAGCGGGGGATCGGGAGACCCAGTACTTC
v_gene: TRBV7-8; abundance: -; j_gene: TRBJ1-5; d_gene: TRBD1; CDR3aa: CASSWDRGGNQPQHF; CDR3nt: TGTGCCAGCAGCTGGGACAGGGGAGGCAATCAGCCCCAGCATTTT
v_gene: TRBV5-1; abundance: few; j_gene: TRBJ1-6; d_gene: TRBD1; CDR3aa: CASSLGQGYHSPLHF; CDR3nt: TGCGCCAGCAGCTTGGGACAGGGGTATCATTCACCCCTCCACTTT
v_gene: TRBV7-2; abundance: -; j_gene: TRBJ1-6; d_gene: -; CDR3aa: CASSPFLVDSSYNSPLHF; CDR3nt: TGTGCCAGCAGCCCTTTTCTCGTGGATAGCTCCTATAATTCACCCCTCCACTTT